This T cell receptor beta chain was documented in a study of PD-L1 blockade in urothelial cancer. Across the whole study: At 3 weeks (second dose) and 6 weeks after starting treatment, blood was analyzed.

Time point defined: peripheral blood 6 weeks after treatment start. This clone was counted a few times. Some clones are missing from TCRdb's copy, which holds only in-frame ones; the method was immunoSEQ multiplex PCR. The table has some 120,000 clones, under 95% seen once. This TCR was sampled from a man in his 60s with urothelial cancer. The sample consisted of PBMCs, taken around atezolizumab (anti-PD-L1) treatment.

CDR3 region: CATSRDLTRQNYGYTF. The CDR3 nucleotides are TGTGCCACCAGCAGAGACCTGACAAGGCAGAACTATGGCTACACCTTC. The chain recombines TRBV15 with TRBJ1-2; no clear D gene. The CDR3 is made up of 16 amino acids. Per germline, CDR1 LNHNV and CDR2 YYDKDF (reference sequence). The V end lost 0 bases, the J end lost 2 bases, and 13 bases lay between the germline ends.